The rows below give T cell receptor beta chains drawn from one sample of a study of PD-L1 blockade in urothelial cancer. Sequencing used immunoSEQ multiplex PCR; TCRdb keeps in-frame clones, though not all of them. The data contain around 35,000 clones, over 70% of them singletons. The sample here was PBMCs, taken around atezolizumab (anti-PD-L1) treatment. The source is a man aged 60-69 years with urothelial cancer. Both conserved end residues are part of each CDR3. A D gene is named only where the DNA matches it firmly. A clone size is listed for some rows: how often the clone was seen (once, few, many), or a class if it is expanded.

clone size	V gene	D gene	CDR3 length	J gene	CDR3 protein	CDR3 DNA
NA	TRBV5-1	TRBD2	13	TRBJ2-5	CASRSSGKETQYF	TGCGCCAGCAGATCTAGCGGTAAAGAGACCCAGTACTTC
medium-sized	TRBV6-5	TRBD1	14	TRBJ2-3	CASSYSTGRDTQYF	TGTGCCAGCAGTTACTCGACAGGGCGGGATACGCAGTATTTT
few	TRBV27	NA	12	TRBJ2-2	CASSQITGELFF	TGTGCCAGCAGCCAGATCACCGGGGAGCTGTTTTTT
once	TRBV7-9	TRBD2	18	TRBJ2-1	CASSSGLAGNTIYNEQFF	TGTGCCAGCAGCTCGGGACTAGCGGGAAATACCATCTACAATGAGCAGTTCTTC
NA	TRBV7-2	NA	14	TRBJ1-1	CASSLAQVATEAFF	TGTGCCAGCAGCTTAGCACAGGTAGCCACTGAAGCTTTCTTT
once	TRBV19	TRBD2	14	TRBJ2-3	CATQERLAGDTQYF	TGTGCCACCCAAGAACGACTAGCTGGGGATACGCAGTATTTT
NA	TRBV29-1	TRBD1	13	TRBJ2-5	CSVRTGLRETQYF	TGCAGCGTAAGGACAGGGTTACGGGAGACCCAGTACTTC
NA	TRBV6-1	NA	15	TRBJ2-7	CASTSWRPNPYEQYF	TGTGCCAGCACCTCGTGGAGGCCCAACCCCTACGAGCAGTACTTC
NA	TRBV2	TRBD1	16	TRBJ1-6	CASSEALGTDNSPLHF	TGTGCCAGCAGTGAAGCGCTAGGGACAGATAATTCACCCCTCCACTTT
NA	TRBV5-1	NA	13	TRBJ1-1	CASSFGTPTEAFF	TGCGCCAGCAGCTTCGGGACACCCACTGAAGCTTTCTTT
NA	TRBV10-3	TRBD1	15	TRBJ2-2	CAISRGQGNTGELFF	TGTGCCATCAGTAGGGGACAGGGGAACACCGGGGAGCTGTTTTTT
NA	TRBV10-3	TRBD1	13	TRBJ2-5	CAIRDRGQETQYF	TGTGCCATCAGAGACAGGGGGCAAGAGACCCAGTACTTC
NA	TRBV6-5	TRBD1	15	TRBJ1-6	CASRTGQGVSSPLHF	TGTGCCAGCAGAACCGGACAGGGGGTGAGTTCACCCCTCCACTTT
NA	TRBV25-1	TRBD1	17	TRBJ2-2	CASSGAGSGGSTGELFF	TGTGCCAGCAGCGGAGCCGGGTCAGGGGGCAGCACCGGGGAGCTGTTTTTT
NA	TRBV5-4	TRBD2	14	TRBJ2-1	CASSSGLQRGEQFF	TGTGCCAGCAGCTCGGGACTTCAGCGGGGTGAGCAGTTCTTC
NA	TRBV28	TRBD1	16	TRBJ2-7	CASRPGTGVPPHEQYF	TGTGCCAGCAGGCCCGGGACAGGCGTACCTCCCCACGAGCAGTACTTC
NA	TRBV2	TRBD2	17	TRBJ2-7	CASSPGGLAGLSYEQYF	TGTGCCAGCAGCCCCGGGGGGCTAGCGGGACTTTCCTACGAGCAGTACTTC
NA	TRBV20-1	NA	11	TRBJ2-7	CSAGGSLEQYF	TGCAGTGCAGGGGGATCTCTCGAGCAGTACTTC
NA	TRBV30	NA	15	TRBJ1-2	CAWSTPTEVDYGYTF	TGTGCCTGGAGTACCCCGACAGAAGTAGACTATGGCTACACCTTC
NA	TRBV2	NA	13	TRBJ1-1	CASSAQGNTEAFF	TGTGCCAGCAGTGCCCAGGGGAACACTGAAGCTTTCTTT
NA	TRBV18	NA	14	TRBJ2-3	CASSGFSESDTQYF	TGTGCCAGCTCAGGTTTCTCGGAGTCAGATACGCAGTATTTT
NA	TRBV2	NA	13	TRBJ2-7	CASKTDSFFGQYF	TGTGCCAGCAAAACGGACTCATTTTTCGGGCAGTACTTC